This T cell receptor (beta chain) was identified in a study of tissue T cells after allogeneic stem cell transplantation. Regarding the study as a whole: In patients and mice, blood and spleen missed much of tissue repertoire. Anatomically similar tissues had similar TCR repertoires within each patient. Shared clones across patients were few; motif clustering revealed tissue-specific shared signatures.

CDR1 and CDR2 from the germline V gene are LNHDA and SQIVND (reference sequence). Between the trimmed V and J ends, which lost 3 bases and 0 bases, there was a span of 24 bases. The CDR3 has 21 amino acids. Non-transplant comparator patients with other cancers had at least five gastrointestinal samples and no known gastrointestinal disease. As regards this clone: Antigen unknown.

Clones were sequenced by immunoSEQ multiplex PCR, and TCRdb holds only the in-frame ones, with some missing. The sample includes more than 9,000 clones, 70% of them seen just once. The sequence was obtained from a woman aged 18-49 years with breast cancer. The sequences come from tissue from the right colon, collected at autopsy. J is TRBJ2-6 and V is TRBV19; TRBD1 or TRBD2 may be the D gene (7 bases each). Written as DNA, the CDR3 is TGTGCCAGTAGTATTTTTGTGGAGCGGGACAGCTTCATCTCTGGGGCCAACGTCCTGACTTTC. It specifies CASSIFVERDSFISGANVLTF.